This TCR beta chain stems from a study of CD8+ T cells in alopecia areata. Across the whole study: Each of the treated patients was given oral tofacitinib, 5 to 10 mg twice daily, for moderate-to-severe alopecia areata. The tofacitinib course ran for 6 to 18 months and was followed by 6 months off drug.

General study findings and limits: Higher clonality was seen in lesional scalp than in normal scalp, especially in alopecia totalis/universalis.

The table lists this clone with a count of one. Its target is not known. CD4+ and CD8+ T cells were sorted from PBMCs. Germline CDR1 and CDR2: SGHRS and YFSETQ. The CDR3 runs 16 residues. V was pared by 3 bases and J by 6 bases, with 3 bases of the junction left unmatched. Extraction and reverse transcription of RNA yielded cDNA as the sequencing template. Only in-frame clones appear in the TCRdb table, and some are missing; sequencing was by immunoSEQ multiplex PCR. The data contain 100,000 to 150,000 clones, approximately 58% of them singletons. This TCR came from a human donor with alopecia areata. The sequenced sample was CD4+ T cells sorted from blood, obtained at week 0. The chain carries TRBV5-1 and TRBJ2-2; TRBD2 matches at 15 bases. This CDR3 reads CASSSGLAGGSGELFF. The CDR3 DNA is TGCGCCAGCAGCTCGGGACTAGCGGGAGGATCCGGGGAGCTGTTTTTT.